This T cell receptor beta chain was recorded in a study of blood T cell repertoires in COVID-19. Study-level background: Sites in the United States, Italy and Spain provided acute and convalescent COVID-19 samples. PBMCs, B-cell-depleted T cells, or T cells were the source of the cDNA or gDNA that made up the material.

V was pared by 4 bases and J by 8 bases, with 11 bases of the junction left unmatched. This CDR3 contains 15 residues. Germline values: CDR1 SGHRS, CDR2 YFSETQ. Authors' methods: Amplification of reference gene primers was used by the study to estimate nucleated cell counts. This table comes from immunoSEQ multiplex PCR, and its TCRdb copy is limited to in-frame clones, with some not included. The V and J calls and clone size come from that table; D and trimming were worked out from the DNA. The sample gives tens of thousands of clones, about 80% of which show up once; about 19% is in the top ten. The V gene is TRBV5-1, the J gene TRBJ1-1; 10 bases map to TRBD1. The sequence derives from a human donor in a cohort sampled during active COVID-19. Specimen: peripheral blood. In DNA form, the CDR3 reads TGCGCCAGCAGCAACCGGGACAGGGGTTATAGGGAAGCTTTCTTT. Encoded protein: CASSNRDRGYREAFF.